This is a list of T cell receptor beta chains from one sample in a study of T-cell reconstitution after alpha-beta-depleted transplantation in children. TCRdb reprocessed the PCR reads with MiXCR, giving one entry per CDR3 protein. The sample records under 850,000 distinct CDR3 sequences, around 13% being singletons. This specimen consisted of PBMCs, obtained before TCRalphabeta/CD19-depleted stem cell transplant. The receptors were gathered from a girl aged 2 to 9 with congenital amegakaryocytic thrombocytopenia, due to receive a stem cell transplant. The CDR3 runs from the conserved cysteine through the conserved F or W. The D gene is left open where the match is weak. The size field is filled for only some rows; it gives once, few, many or a size class.

J gene | clone size | V gene | D gene | CDR3 DNA | CDR3 protein
TRBJ1-2 | many | TRBV12-3/TRBV12-4 | - | TGTGCCAGCAGTTTTAGGAGGGTGAAGTCGAGTGGCTACACCTTC | CASSFRRVKSSGYTF
TRBJ2-3 | - | TRBV20-1 | TRBD1 | TGCTGTGCTGGGCCCCGAACAGGGGGCAAACGCACAGATACGCAGTATTTT | CCAGPRTGGKRTDTQYF
TRBJ2-2 | few | TRBV11-1 | TRBD2 | TGTGCCAGCAGCTCCCCCAGCGGGAGAGCGCAGGACACCGGGGAGCTGTTTTTT | CASSSPSGRAQDTGELFF
TRBJ2-1 | many | TRBV5-1 | TRBD2 | TGCGCCAGCAGCTTTCCGGGACTAGCGGGAGACGAGCAGTTCTTC | CASSFPGLAGDEQFF
TRBJ2-1 | many | TRBV20-1 | - | TGCAGTGCTAGAGAAACCCGGAAGGTTTACAATGAGCAGTTCTTC | CSARETRKVYNEQFF
TRBJ2-7 | - | TRBV5-1 | - | TGCGCCAGCAGCCCATCGTTGTTGAGGGACTCCTACGAGCAGTACTTC | CASSPSLLRDSYEQYF
TRBJ2-1 | few | TRBV19 | - | TGTGCCAGTAGTATAGCCGGATGGGACTTGGGAAATAATGAGCAGTTCTTC | CASSIAGWDLGNNEQFF
TRBJ2-7 | few | TRBV27 | TRBD2 | TGTGCCAGCGGGACTAGCGCCTACGAGCAGTACTTC | CASGTSAYEQYF
TRBJ2-7 | many | TRBV5-1 | TRBD1 | TGTGCCAGCAGTTCGGGGACAGGGAGCTACGAGCAGTACTTC | CASSSGTGSYEQYF
TRBJ2-7 | many | TRBV12-3/TRBV12-4 | - | TGTGCCAGCAGTTCCACTTTTGGACGTCCCTACGAGCAGTACTTC | CASSSTFGRPYEQYF
TRBJ1-2 | many | TRBV7-3 | - | TGTGCCAGCAGCCTATCGACCTCCTATGGCTACACCTTC | CASSLSTSYGYTF